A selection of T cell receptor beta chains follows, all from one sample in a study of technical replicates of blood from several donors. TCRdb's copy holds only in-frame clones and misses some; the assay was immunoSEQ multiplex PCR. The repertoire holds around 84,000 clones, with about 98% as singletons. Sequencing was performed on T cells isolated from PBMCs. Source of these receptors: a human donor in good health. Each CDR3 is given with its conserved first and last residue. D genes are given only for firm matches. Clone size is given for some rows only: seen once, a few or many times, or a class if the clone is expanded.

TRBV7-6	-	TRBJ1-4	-	CASSFWQGVDEKLFF	TGTGCCAGCAGCTTTTGGCAGGGTGTGGATGAAAAACTGTTTTTT
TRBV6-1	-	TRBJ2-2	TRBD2	CASSEVLAGGPGELFF	TGTGCCAGCAGTGAAGTTTTGGCGGGAGGGCCCGGGGAGCTGTTTTTT
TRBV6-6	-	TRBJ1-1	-	CASKYYRVDESEAFF	TGTGCCAGCAAGTATTACAGGGTTGATGAATCTGAAGCTTTCTTT
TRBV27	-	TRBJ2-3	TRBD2	CASSETSGANTDTQYF	TGTGCCAGCAGTGAGACTAGCGGGGCGAACACAGATACGCAGTATTTT
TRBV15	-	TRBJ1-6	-	CATSPPRSGPLHF	TGTGCCACCAGCCCCCCCCGGAGTGGACCCCTCCACTTT
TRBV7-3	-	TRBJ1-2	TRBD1	CASSFTEQGISGGYTF	TGTGCCAGCAGCTTTACAGAACAGGGGATCTCCGGTGGCTACACCTTC
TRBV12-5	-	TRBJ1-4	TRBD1	CASGSILGQVGEKLFF	TGTGCTAGTGGTTCGATCCTAGGACAGGTTGGCGAAAAACTGTTTTTT
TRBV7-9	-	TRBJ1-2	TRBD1	CASSVIGTDGYTF	TGTGCCAGCAGCGTGATTGGGACAGATGGCTACACCTTC
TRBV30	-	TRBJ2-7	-	CAWSTSYEQYF	TGTGCCTGGTCTACGTCCTACGAGCAGTACTTC
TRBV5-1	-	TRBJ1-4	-	CASSWGQGSNEKLFF	TGCGCCAGCAGCTGGGGGCAGGGTTCCAATGAAAAACTGTTTTTT
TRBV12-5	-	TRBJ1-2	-	CASASPPLGYTF	TGTGCTAGTGCCTCCCCTCCTTTAGGCTACACCTTC
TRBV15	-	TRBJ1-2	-	CATSLEGRVNGYTF	TGTGCCACCAGCCTTGAGGGCCGGGTAAATGGCTACACCTTC
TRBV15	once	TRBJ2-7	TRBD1	CATKGAADYEQYF	TGTGCCACCAAGGGGGCCGCGGACTACGAGCAGTACTTC
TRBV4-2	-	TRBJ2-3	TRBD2	CASGKPSGGVSVDTQYF	TGTGCCAGCGGGAAGCCTAGCGGGGGGGTTTCGGTAGATACGCAGTATTTT
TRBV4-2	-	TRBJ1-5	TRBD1	CASSPGTGGNQPQHF	TGTGCCAGCAGCCCCGGGACAGGGGGCAATCAGCCCCAGCATTTT
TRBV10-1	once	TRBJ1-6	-	CASRGGGGPQPCSPLHF	TGCGCCAGCAGGGGAGGGGGGGGGCCGCAGCCCTGTTCACCCCTCCACTTT
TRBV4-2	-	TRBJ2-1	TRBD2	CASSPEAGAYNEQFF	TGTGCCAGCAGCCCTGAGGCGGGAGCCTACAATGAGCAGTTCTTC
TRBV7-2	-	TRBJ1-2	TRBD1	CASSLVEGAGYTF	TGTGCCAGCAGCTTAGTGGAGGGGGCTGGCTACACCTTC
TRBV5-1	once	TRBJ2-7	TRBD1	CASSPRQGAYEQYF	TGCGCCAGCAGCCCGCGACAGGGTGCCTACGAGCAGTACTTC
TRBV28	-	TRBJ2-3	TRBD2	CASSLFSTGLAGTQYF	TGTGCCAGCAGTTTATTCTCCACAGGACTAGCAGGGACGCAGTATTTT
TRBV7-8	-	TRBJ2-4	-	CASSSYIGNRDKFRAKNIQYF	TGTGCCAGCAGCTCTTATATTGGTAACAGGGATAAATTTCGGGCCAAAAACATTCAGTACTTC
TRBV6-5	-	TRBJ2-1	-	CASSYSLLPGNEQFF	TGTGCCAGCAGTTACTCCCTACTTCCCGGCAATGAGCAGTTCTTC
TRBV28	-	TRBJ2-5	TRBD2	CASSSLAVRGTQYF	TGTGCCAGCAGTTCACTAGCGGTGCGGGGGACCCAGTACTTC
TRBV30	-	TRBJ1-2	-	CALEGGGDYGYTF	TGTGCTTTGGAAGGAGGGGGGGACTATGGCTACACCTTC
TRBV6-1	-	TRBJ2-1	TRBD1	CASCRGPEYNEQFF	TGTGCCAGCTGCAGGGGGCCGGAATACAATGAGCAGTTCTTC
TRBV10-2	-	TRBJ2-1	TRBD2	CASRLAGGYNEQFF	TGCGCCAGCAGACTAGCGGGGGGCTACAATGAGCAGTTCTTC
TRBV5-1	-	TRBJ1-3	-	CASSNRDPGNTIYF	TGCGCCAGCAGTAACCGGGATCCTGGAAACACCATATATTTT
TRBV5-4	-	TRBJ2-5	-	CASSPRAGQWQETQYF	TGTGCCAGCAGCCCTCGAGCAGGGCAGTGGCAAGAGACCCAGTACTTC
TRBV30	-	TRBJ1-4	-	CAWSVSGEKLFF	TGTGCCTGGAGTGTGTCGGGGGAAAAACTGTTTTTT
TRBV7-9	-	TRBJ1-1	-	CASNLGHQNTEAFF	TGTGCCAGCAACCTGGGACACCAGAACACTGAAGCTTTCTTT
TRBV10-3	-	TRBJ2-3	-	CAISKQRAPYTDTQYF	TGTGCCATCAGTAAACAGCGGGCACCCTACACAGATACGCAGTATTTT
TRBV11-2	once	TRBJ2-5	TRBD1	CASSGGQQETQYF	TGTGCCAGCAGCGGGGGACAGCAAGAGACCCAGTACTTC
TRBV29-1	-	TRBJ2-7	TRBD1	CSVETTDRSYEQYF	TGCAGCGTTGAAACTACGGACAGGTCCTACGAGCAGTACTTC
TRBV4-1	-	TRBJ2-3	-	CASTPLGGRDTQYF	TGCGCCAGCACCCCCTTGGGGGGACGGGATACGCAGTATTTT
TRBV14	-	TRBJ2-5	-	CASSQAGVGETQYF	TGTGCCAGCAGCCAAGCGGGGGTCGGAGAGACCCAGTACTTC
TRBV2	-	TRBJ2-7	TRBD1	CASRMTGIDEQYF	TGTGCCAGCAGGATGACAGGGATCGACGAGCAGTACTTC
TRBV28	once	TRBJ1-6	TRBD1	CASSLLRGQRSPLHF	TGTGCCAGCAGTTTATTGAGGGGGCAGAGGTCACCCCTCCACTTT
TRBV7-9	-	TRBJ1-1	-	CASSVTGNTEAFF	TGTGCCAGCAGCGTTACAGGGAACACTGAAGCTTTCTTT
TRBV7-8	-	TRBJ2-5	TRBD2	CASSDRTSGFQETQYF	TGTGCCAGCAGCGACCGGACTAGCGGCTTTCAAGAGACCCAGTACTTC
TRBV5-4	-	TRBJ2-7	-	CASSSEARVEQYF	TGTGCCAGCAGCTCTGAGGCCAGGGTCGAGCAGTACTTC
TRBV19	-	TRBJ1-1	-	CATSRERNTEAFF	TGTGCCACCAGTCGGGAAAGGAACACTGAAGCTTTCTTT
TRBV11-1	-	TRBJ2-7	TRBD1	CASSLSGTGGLNYEQYF	TGTGCCAGCAGCCTCTCCGGGACAGGGGGACTTAACTACGAGCAGTACTTC
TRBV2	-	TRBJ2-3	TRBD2	CASRARGGLANTDTQYF	TGTGCCAGCAGAGCTCGCGGTGGACTAGCGAACACAGATACGCAGTATTTT
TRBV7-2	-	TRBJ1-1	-	CASSHRPAGRTEAFF	TGTGCCAGCAGCCACCGCCCGGCAGGAAGGACTGAAGCTTTCTTT
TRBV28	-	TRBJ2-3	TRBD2	CASSSLNWGGAGGTDTQYF	TGTGCCAGCAGTTCATTAAATTGGGGAGGGGCTGGAGGCACAGATACGCAGTATTTT
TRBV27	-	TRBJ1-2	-	CASRPQGLHYGYTF	TGTGCCAGCAGGCCCCAGGGGCTCCACTATGGCTACACCTTC
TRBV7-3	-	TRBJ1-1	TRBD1	CASSEGAGTEAFF	TGTGCCAGCAGCGAGGGGGCGGGCACTGAAGCTTTCTTT
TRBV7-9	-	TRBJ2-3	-	CASSPWIADKRTDTQYF	TGTGCCAGCAGCCCCTGGATAGCGGACAAGCGCACAGATACGCAGTATTTT
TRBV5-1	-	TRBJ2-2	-	CASFGVTGELFF	TGCGCCAGCTTCGGGGTGACCGGGGAGCTGTTTTTT
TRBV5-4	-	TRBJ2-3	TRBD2	CASSAYTLAGGQYF	TGTGCCAGCAGCGCCTATACACTAGCGGGGGGGCAGTATTTT
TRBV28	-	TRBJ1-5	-	CASSLRAWRQGSNQPQHF	TGTGCCAGCAGTTTAAGAGCGTGGCGGCAGGGGAGCAATCAGCCCCAGCATTTT
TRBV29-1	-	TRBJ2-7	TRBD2	CSVYTSVSYEQYF	TGCAGCGTTTATACTAGCGTCTCCTACGAGCAGTACTTC
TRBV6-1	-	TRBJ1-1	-	CASSELLRGHTEAFF	TGTGCCAGCAGTGAACTTCTACGAGGTCACACTGAAGCTTTCTTT